This T cell receptor (beta chain) was identified during a study of shared clonotypes between healthy human individuals. Study-level points and caveats: The study found about 5% of naive CD4 clonotypes shared across four donors.

The study drew its donors from healthy HIV-negative adults without recent acute infections or vaccinations. All participating donors were Caucasian adults from Nashville, Tennessee. This CDR3 region has 13 residues. V gave up 2 bases and J gave up 5 bases, with 9 bases separating them. The germline V gene encodes CDR1 MNHNS and CDR2 SASEGT. The assay ran at deep level. Generated by immunoSEQ multiplex PCR, the TCRdb table keeps only in-frame clones and is missing some. The sample yields about 330,000 clones, 80% to 90% seen once. In the case of this clone: The antigen is not known.

What was sequenced was memory CD8+ T cells sorted from blood. Indicated subset: CD45RO+ cells pooled with CCR7-negative TemRA cells. The sequence was collected from a man between 18 and 35 years old in good health. This chain joins TRBV6-1 and TRBJ2-5, with D hard to call. The CDR3 reads CASSEWFRETQYF. Here the CDR3 DNA reads TGTGCCAGCAGTGAATGGTTCCGGGAGACCCAGTACTTC.